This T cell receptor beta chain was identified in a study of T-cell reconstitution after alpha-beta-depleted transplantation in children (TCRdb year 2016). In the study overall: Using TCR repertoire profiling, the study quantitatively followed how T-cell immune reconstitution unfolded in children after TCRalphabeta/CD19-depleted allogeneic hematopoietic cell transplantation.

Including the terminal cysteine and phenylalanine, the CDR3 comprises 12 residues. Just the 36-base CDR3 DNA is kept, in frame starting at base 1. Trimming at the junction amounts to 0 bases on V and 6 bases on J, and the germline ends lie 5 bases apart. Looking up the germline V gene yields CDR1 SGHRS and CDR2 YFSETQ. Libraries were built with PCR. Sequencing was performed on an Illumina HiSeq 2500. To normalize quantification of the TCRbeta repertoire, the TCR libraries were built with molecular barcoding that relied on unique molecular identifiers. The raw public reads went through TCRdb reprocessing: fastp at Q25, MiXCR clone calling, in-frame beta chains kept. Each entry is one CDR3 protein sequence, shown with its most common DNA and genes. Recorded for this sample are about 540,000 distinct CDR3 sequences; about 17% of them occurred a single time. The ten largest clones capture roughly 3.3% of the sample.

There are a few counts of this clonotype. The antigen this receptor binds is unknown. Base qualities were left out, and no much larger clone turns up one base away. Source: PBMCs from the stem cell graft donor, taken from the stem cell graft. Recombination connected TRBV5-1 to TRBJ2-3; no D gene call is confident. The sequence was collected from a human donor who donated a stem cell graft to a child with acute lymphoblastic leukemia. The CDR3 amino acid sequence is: CASSLELDTQYF. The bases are TGCGCCAGCAGCTTGGAGTTGGATACGCAGTATTTT.